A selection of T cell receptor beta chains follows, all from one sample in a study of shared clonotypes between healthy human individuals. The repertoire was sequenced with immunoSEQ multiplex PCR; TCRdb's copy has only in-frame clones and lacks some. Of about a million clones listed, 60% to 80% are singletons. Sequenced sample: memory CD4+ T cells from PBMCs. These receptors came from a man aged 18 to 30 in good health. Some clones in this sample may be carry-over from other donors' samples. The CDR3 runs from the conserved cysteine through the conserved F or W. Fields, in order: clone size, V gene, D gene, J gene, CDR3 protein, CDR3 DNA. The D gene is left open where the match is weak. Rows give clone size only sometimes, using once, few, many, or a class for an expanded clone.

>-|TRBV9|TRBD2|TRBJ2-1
CASSVTTQGSWSGRAGNEQFF
TGTGCCAGCAGCGTTACCACACAGGGGTCGTGGAGCGGGAGGGCAGGCAATGAGCAGTTCTTC
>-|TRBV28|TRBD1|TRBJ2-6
CASSRPGTDYSGANVLTF
TGTGCCAGCAGTCGACCCGGGACAGACTACTCTGGGGCCAACGTCCTGACTTTC
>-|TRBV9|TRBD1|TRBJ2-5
CASSVSGTGWEETQYF
TGTGCCAGCAGCGTGTCCGGGACAGGGTGGGAAGAGACCCAGTACTTC
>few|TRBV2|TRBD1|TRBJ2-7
CASSETSRGLDEQYF
TGTGCCAGCAGTGAAACTTCCAGGGGGCTGGACGAGCAGTACTTC
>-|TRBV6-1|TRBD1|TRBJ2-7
CASSTRQGLSYEQYF
TGTGCCAGCAGTACCCGACAGGGGCTCTCCTACGAGCAGTACTTC
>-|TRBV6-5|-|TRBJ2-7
CASSYSGLLGYEQYF
TGTGCCAGCAGTTACTCAGGCCTCCTCGGCTACGAGCAGTACTTC
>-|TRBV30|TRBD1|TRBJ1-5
CAWRDRGDYQPQHF
TGTGCCTGGAGAGACAGGGGGGACTATCAGCCCCAGCATTTT
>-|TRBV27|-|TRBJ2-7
CASSYKRSVTGAYEQYF
TGTGCCAGCAGTTATAAGAGATCCGTAACAGGAGCCTACGAGCAGTACTTC
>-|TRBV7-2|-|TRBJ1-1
CASSNGRVNTEAFF
TGTGCCAGCAGCAACGGACGGGTGAACACTGAAGCTTTCTTT
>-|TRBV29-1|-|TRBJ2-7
CSVEDSRGYEQYF
TGCAGCGTTGAAGATTCCAGGGGTTACGAGCAGTACTTC
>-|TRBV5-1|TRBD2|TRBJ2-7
CASSHDGLAGYEQYF
TGCGCCAGCAGTCACGATGGACTAGCGGGATACGAGCAGTACTTC
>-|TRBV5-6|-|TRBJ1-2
CASSLRTYGYTF
TGTGCCAGCAGCTTAAGGACCTATGGCTACACCTTC
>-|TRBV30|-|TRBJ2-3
CAWSVRPNTQYF
TGTGCCTGGAGTGTACGACCGAATACGCAGTATTTT
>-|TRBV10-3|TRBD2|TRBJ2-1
CAISEFSGESSYNEQFF
TGTGCCATCAGTGAATTTAGCGGGGAGAGCTCCTACAATGAGCAGTTCTTC
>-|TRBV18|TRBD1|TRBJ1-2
CASSLDREGYGYTF
TGTGCCAGCTCCTTGGACAGGGAAGGGTATGGCTACACCTTC
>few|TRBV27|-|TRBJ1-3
CASSLSSGHGNTIYF
TGTGCCAGCAGTTTATCTTCCGGGCATGGAAACACCATATATTTT
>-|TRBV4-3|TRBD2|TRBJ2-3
CASSPGLAGEGDTQYF
TGCGCCAGCAGCCCGGGACTAGCGGGAGAGGGAGATACGCAGTATTTT
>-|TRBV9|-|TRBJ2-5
CASSVDKGQETQYF
TGTGCCAGCAGCGTAGATAAGGGGCAAGAGACCCAGTACTTC
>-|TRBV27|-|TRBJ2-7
CASRPFMGAYEQYF
TGTGCCAGCAGACCCTTCATGGGGGCCTACGAGCAGTACTTC
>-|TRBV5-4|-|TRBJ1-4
CASRPGQGAHNEKLFF
TGTGCCAGCAGACCCGGACAAGGGGCCCATAATGAAAAACTGTTTTTT
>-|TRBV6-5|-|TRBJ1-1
CASSYSSVMNTEAFF
TGTGCCAGCAGTTACAGCAGTGTAATGAACACTGAAGCTTTCTTT
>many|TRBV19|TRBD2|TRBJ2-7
CASSIHWGGEQYF
TGTGCCAGTAGTATACATTGGGGGGGCGAGCAGTACTTC
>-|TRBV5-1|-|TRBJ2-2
CASSLGGYGGGELFF
TGCGCCAGCAGCTTGGGAGGCTACGGTGGCGGGGAGCTGTTTTTT
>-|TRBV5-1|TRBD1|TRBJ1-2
CASSLEGAGNYGYTF
TGCGCCAGCAGCTTGGAGGGGGCCGGGAACTATGGCTACACCTTC
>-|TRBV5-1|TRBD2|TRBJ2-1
CASSSLTYPAGGIWGADEQFF
TGCGCCAGCAGCTCCCTAACCTACCCCGCGGGAGGGATCTGGGGGGCGGATGAGCAGTTCTTC
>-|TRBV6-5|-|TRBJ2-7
CASSYGTPSYEQYF
TGTGCCAGCAGTTACGGGACACCATCCTACGAGCAGTACTTC
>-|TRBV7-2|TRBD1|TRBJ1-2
CASSLETGLGGNTF
TGTGCCAGCAGCTTAGAGACAGGGTTAGGTGGCAACACCTTC
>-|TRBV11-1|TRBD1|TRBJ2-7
CASTGQGVLPYEQYF
TGTGCCAGCACCGGGCAGGGGGTCCTCCCCTACGAGCAGTACTTC
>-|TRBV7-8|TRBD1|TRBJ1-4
CASSLAGGGEKLFF
TGTGCCAGCAGCTTAGCAGGGGGCGGCGAAAAACTGTTTTTT
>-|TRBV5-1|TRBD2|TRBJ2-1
CASSFTSGSQNEQFF
TGCGCCAGCAGCTTTACTAGCGGGAGTCAGAATGAGCAGTTCTTC
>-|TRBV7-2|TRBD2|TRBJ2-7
CASSRQSGPSGSRYEQYF
TGTGCCAGCAGCCGGCAGAGCGGGCCTAGCGGGAGTCGGTACGAGCAGTACTTC
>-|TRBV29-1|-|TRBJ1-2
CSVEDRENYGYTF
TGCAGCGTTGAAGATAGGGAGAACTATGGCTACACCTTC
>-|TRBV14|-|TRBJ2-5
CASSQVVGGETQYF
TGTGCCAGCAGCCAAGTTGTAGGTGGAGAGACCCAGTACTTC
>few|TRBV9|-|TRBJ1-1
CASSVGWRTEAFF
TGTGCCAGCAGCGTCGGTTGGAGGACTGAAGCTTTCTTT
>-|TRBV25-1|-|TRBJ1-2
CASSEFGGGYTF
TGTGCCAGCAGTGAATTTGGGGGCGGCTACACCTTC
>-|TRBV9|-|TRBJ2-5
CASSVLELQETQYF
TGTGCCAGCAGCGTCCTCGAACTCCAAGAGACCCAGTACTTC
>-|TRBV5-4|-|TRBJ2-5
CAIGGSGTQYF
TGTGCCATAGGGGGTTCCGGGACCCAGTACTTC
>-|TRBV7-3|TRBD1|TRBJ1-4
CASSPQPGTASNEKLFF
TGTGCCAGCAGCCCCCAACCGGGGACAGCTTCTAATGAAAAACTGTTTTTT
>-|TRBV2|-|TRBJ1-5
CASGDAINQPQHF
TGTGCCAGTGGGGACGCCATCAATCAGCCCCAGCATTTT
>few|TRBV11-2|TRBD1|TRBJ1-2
CASSPHLEGAGYGYTF
TGTGCCAGCAGCCCACACCTCGAGGGGGCCGGCTATGGCTACACCTTC
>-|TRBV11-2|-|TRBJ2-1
CASSPSGGEQFF
TGTGCCAGCAGTCCCAGTGGGGGTGAGCAGTTCTTC
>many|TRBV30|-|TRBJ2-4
CAWSVSGRNIQYF
TGTGCCTGGAGTGTAAGCGGAAGAAACATTCAGTACTTC
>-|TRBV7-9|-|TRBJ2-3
CASSPRWTGGTDTQYF
TGTGCCAGCAGCCCCCGGTGGACCGGGGGCACAGATACGCAGTATTTT
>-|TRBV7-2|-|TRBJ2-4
CASSLGGTLNIQYF
TGTGCCAGCAGCTTAGGTGGGACTTTAAACATTCAGTACTTC
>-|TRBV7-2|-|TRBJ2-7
CASSLGGDSYEQYF
TGTGCCAGCAGCTTAGGGGGAGACTCCTACGAGCAGTACTTC
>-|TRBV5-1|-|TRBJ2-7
CASSLEGWGPYEQYF
TGCGCCAGCAGCTTGGAGGGGTGGGGGCCCTACGAGCAGTACTTC